One TCR beta chain is described in this entry. Its specificity is unknown. The CDR3 sequence is 14 residues long. V was cut by 1 base and J by 0 bases, with 8 bases left in between. Germline V CDR1 and CDR2: SGHRS, YFSETQ. The sample belongs to a study of a mutant IDH1 vaccine in newly diagnosed glioma. Across the whole study: Prior therapy was radiotherapy, temozolomide, or both; most received both.

Sequenced by immunoSEQ multiplex PCR; TCRdb stores in-frame clones only, minus some. The data hold 120,000 or so clones, with about 80% observed a single time. Time point given: week 11, during vaccination. A single vaccine dose contained 300 ug of mutant IDH1 20-mer peptide, and topical imiquimod was used with it. Study-level points and caveats: Patients mounted vaccine-induced immune responses in around 93% of cases. Changes to the top peripheral T cell clonotypes appeared unrelated to pseudoprogression.

The origin of this receptor is a man in his forties with glioma. The chain uses TRBV5-1 and TRBJ2-7, with no clear D. The material sequenced was PBMCs, taken from a glioma patient whose treatment included an IDH1 peptide vaccine. For the CDR3, the DNA is TGCGCCAGCAGCTTGACGGGCTACTCCTACGAGCAGTACTTC. It codes for CASSLTGYSYEQYF.